The 30 T cell receptor beta chains below all came from one sample that was sequenced in a study of radiotherapy plus CTLA-4 blockade in lung cancer. Measured with immunoSEQ multiplex PCR; TCRdb has only the in-frame clones, and not every one. The sample lists tens of thousands of clones, approximately 86% occurring once. This specimen was peripheral blood, taken from a patient treated with radiotherapy plus ipilimumab. Receptor source: a human donor with non-small cell lung cancer whose response to radiotherapy plus ipilimumab could not be evaluated.

This chain uses TRBV7-2 with TRBJ2-2; possibly TRBD1 for D (6 bases). V lost 4 bases and J lost 4, with 10 bases in between. The CDR3 runs to 14 residues. Germline CDR1 SGHTA, CDR2 FQGNSA. CDR3: CASSYQGSTGELFF. DNA for the CDR3: TGTGCCAGCAGCTACCAGGGGTCCACCGGGGAGCTGTTTTTT.

The chain has TRBV5-1 and TRBJ2-7; D may be TRBD1 (5 bases). Germline-derived CDR1 and CDR2 are SGHRS and YFSETQ. CDR3 size: 12 residues. V lost 7 bases and J lost 2, with 10 bases in between. The CDR3 loop is CASGQSPYEQYF. DNA for the CDR3: TGCGCCAGCGGACAATCCCCCTACGAGCAGTACTTC.

The chain is built from TRBV28 and TRBJ2-7; D gene ambiguous. Trimming removed 5 bases at V and 3 bases at J, with 11 bases between. CDR1 and CDR2 (germline): MDHEN, SYDVKM. This CDR3 region has 13 residues. The CDR3 loop reads CASSPGQHYEQYF. DNA of the CDR3: TGTGCCAGCAGTCCGGGTCAACACTACGAGCAGTACTTC.

The chain carries TRBV5-5 and TRBJ1-3, with D perhaps TRBD1 (6 bases). V lost 0 bases to trimming and J lost 1 base, with 8 bases between them. The V gene's germline CDR1 is SGHKS and CDR2 YYEKEE (reference sequence). This CDR3 has 15 residues. CDR3 amino acids: CASSLGGQSGNTIYF. DNA for the CDR3: TGTGCCAGCAGCTTGGGGGGGCAATCTGGAAACACCATATATTTT.

The chain combines TRBV10-2 with TRBJ1-1; no firm D call. Deletions cut 0 bases from V and 1 base from J, with 6 bases between. Germline CDR1 and CDR2: WSHSY and SAAADI. CDR3 length: 14 residues. In DNA, the CDR3 is TGCGCCAGCAGTGAGTCGATGGCGAACACTGAAGCTTTCTTT. Its translation: CASSESMANTEAFF.

This chain uses TRBV10-1 with TRBJ2-1; weak D call: TRBD1 (6 bases). The CDR3 contains 15 residues. V was shortened by 7 bases and J by 2 bases, with 15 bases between the two germline ends. CDR1 WNHNN and CDR2 SYGVQD come from the germline V gene (reference sequence). The CDR3 loop is CASTADEGAYNEQFF. The CDR3 nucleotides are TGCGCCAGCACGGCGGATGAGGGGGCCTACAATGAGCAGTTCTTC.

The chain is built from TRBV4-1 and TRBJ2-3; 7 positions agree with TRBD1. There are 13 residues in the CDR3. Germline lookup yields CDR1 MGHRA and CDR2 YSYEKL. Trimming cost V 8 bases and J 5 bases; bases outside gene matches: 7. CDR3 in amino acids: CASGRDSLDTQYF. The CDR3 DNA follows: TGCGCCAGCGGCCGGGACAGTCTAGATACGCAGTATTTT.

This chain links TRBV7-9 with TRBJ2-5, with TRBD1 as a possible D gene (5 bases). Looked up from germline, CDR1 is SEHNR and CDR2 is FQNEAQ (reference sequence). V was clipped by 3 bases and J by 1 base, with 9 bases between them. The CDR3 runs 14 residues. CDR3 sequence: CASSFGHSQETQYF. The CDR3 DNA reads TGTGCCAGCAGCTTTGGACACTCCCAAGAGACCCAGTACTTC. Full variable domain (remainder filled in from reference TRBV7-9 and TRBJ2-5): DTGVSQNPRHKITKRGQNVTFRCDPISEHNRLYWYRQTLGQGPEFLTYFQNEAQLEKSRLLSDRFSAERPKGSFSTLEIQRTEQGDSAMYLCASSFGHSQETQYFGPGTRLLVL.

The chain links TRBV28 to TRBJ2-7; TRBD1 matches at 7 bases. CDR3 length: 15 residues. Looked up from germline, CDR1 is MDHEN and CDR2 is SYDVKM. Unmatched junction bases numbered 11, after V lost 5 bases and J lost 4 bases. The CDR3 DNA is TGTGCCAGCAGTACACCGGGACAGCGCCGTTACGAGCAGTACTTC. Protein sequence: CASSTPGQRRYEQYF.

This chain uses TRBV2 with TRBJ2-1; 11 positions match TRBD2. The CDR3 contains 15 residues. V was clipped by 5 bases and J by 4 bases; unmatched bases: 4. Looked up from germline, CDR1 is SNHLY and CDR2 is FYNNEI. This CDR3 is CASSKLAGAYNEQFF. The CDR3 DNA sequence: TGTGCCAGCAGTAAACTAGCGGGAGCTTACAATGAGCAGTTCTTC.

In regard to this clone: Distinct nucleotide sequences in the sample also encode this CDR3. The chain has TRBV5-1 and TRBJ1-3, with TRBD1 matching 8 bases. CDR1 is SGHRS, CDR2 YFSETQ, per germline. J gave up 3 bases and V 5 bases, and 4 bases lay outside the gene matches. The CDR3 totals 14 residues. CDR3 sequence: CASRTTGDGNTIYF. The DNA for the CDR3 is TGCGCCAGCAGAACGACAGGGGATGGAAACACCATATATTTT.

V gene TRBV15 combines with J gene TRBJ2-3; TRBD2 aligns across 15 bases. With 5 bases clipped from V and 1 base from J, the junction kept 10 bases outside the gene matches. This CDR3 spans 19 amino acids. Germline CDR1 is LNHNV and CDR2 is YYDKDF (reference sequence). The CDR3 DNA reads TGTGCCACCAGCCCCCTACCGGGACTAGCGGGGGGCCGCACAGATACGCAGTATTTT. This encodes CATSPLPGLAGGRTDTQYF.

CDR3 protein: CASSQGRGINYGYTF. The CDR3 nucleotides are TGCGCCAGCAGCCAAGGTAGAGGGATTAACTATGGCTACACCTTC. V gene TRBV4-3 combines with J gene TRBJ1-2; D gene unclear. The germline gives CDR1 LGHNA, CDR2 YSLEER. V lost 1 base, J lost 1 base, and 10 bases lay in between. CDR3 length: 15 amino acids.

The chain is built from TRBV2 and TRBJ1-5; maybe TRBD1 (6 bases). Looked up from germline, CDR1 is SNHLY and CDR2 is FYNNEI. V was shortened by 8 bases and J by 2 bases, with 13 bases between the two germline ends. This CDR3 spans 14 amino acids. CDR3 sequence: CASGLQGGNQPQHF. The CDR3 bases are TGTGCCAGCGGCCTACAGGGTGGCAATCAGCCCCAGCATTTT.

The chain joins TRBV18 to TRBJ2-3, with 9 bases that match TRBD2. Germline lookup yields CDR1 KGHSH and CDR2 LQKENI. V trimming: 0 bases; J trimming: 8 bases; junction bases outside the gene matches: 3. The CDR3 is made up of 14 amino acids. DNA for the CDR3: TGTGCCAGCTCACCACCGGGACTAGCTACTACGCAGTATTTT. Translated, it gives CASSPPGLATTQYF.

This clone showed up just a few times. This chain uses TRBV5-1 with TRBJ1-2, with 8 bases aligning to TRBD1. Germline V lookup: CDR1 SGHRS, CDR2 YFSETQ. CDR3 length: 15 amino acids. Trimming cost V 4 bases and J 2 bases; bases outside gene matches: 7. The CDR3: CASSRTGNSNYGYTF. CDR3 sequence (DNA): TGCGCCAGCAGCCGGACAGGGAACTCAAACTATGGCTACACCTTC.

This clone was seen only once. The rearrangement links TRBV7-3 to TRBJ2-3; TRBD2 aligns across 14 bases. In germline, CDR1 is SGHTA, CDR2 FQGTGA. The CDR3 totals 17 residues. The J segment lost 1 base and the V segment lost 0 bases, leaving 0 bases of the junction unmatched. The CDR3 spells CASSLTTSGRGTDTQYF. Written as DNA, the CDR3 is TGTGCCAGCAGCTTAACGACTAGCGGGAGGGGCACAGATACGCAGTATTTT.

V usage is TRBV19 and J usage is TRBJ1-5; D is undetermined. The V gene lost 5 bases and the J gene lost 4 bases, with 12 bases spanning the gap. There are 14 residues in the CDR3. CDR1 is LNHDA and CDR2 is SQIVND in the germline V gene (reference sequence). The CDR3 DNA follows: TGTGCCAGTAGTTCGGCGGAGGTTAATCAGCCCCAGCATTTT. This sequence encodes CASSSAEVNQPQHF.

V usage is TRBV19 and J usage is TRBJ2-1; 11 nucleotides agree with TRBD2. The CDR3 is 14 residues long. The germline V gene has CDR1 LNHDA and CDR2 SQIVND (reference sequence). With V trimmed by 10 bases and J by 7 bases, 9 bases remained unmatched. The CDR3 loop is CATMTSGNVNEQFF. CDR3 coding DNA: TGTGCCACCATGACTAGCGGGAATGTTAATGAGCAGTTCTTC.

The chain is built from TRBV7-2 and TRBJ2-1; 8 bases map to TRBD1. In germline, CDR1 is SGHTA, CDR2 FQGNSA. The V segment lost 5 bases and the J segment 7 bases; nucleotides outside the gene matches: 13. The CDR3 consists of 16 residues. DNA of the CDR3: TGTGCCAGCAGCCCCTCTAGCGACAGGGGTGGGAATGAGCAGTTCTTC. Its protein product is CASSPSSDRGGNEQFF.

The rearrangement uses TRBV27 and TRBJ2-2, with 15 bases matching TRBD2. J gave up 4 bases and V 6 bases, and 6 bases lay outside the gene matches. This CDR3 contains 17 residues. Germline V gene data show CDR1 as MNHEY and CDR2 as SMNVEV (reference sequence). CDR3: CASSGLAGGLGTGELFF. The DNA of the CDR3 is TGTGCCAGCAGCGGACTAGCGGGGGGGCTCGGCACCGGGGAGCTGTTTTTT.

The count of this clone is one. The chain carries TRBV4-2 and TRBJ2-3, with TRBD2 identical over 13 bases. CDR1 is LGHNA and CDR2 is YNFKEQ in the germline V gene. The CDR3 spans 17 residues. Losses at the gene ends were 2 bases for V and 6 bases for J; bases not matched to a gene: 8. CDR3 amino acids: CASSQSGTSGRADTQYF. CDR3 nucleotides: TGTGCCAGCAGCCAATCCGGCACTAGCGGGAGGGCCGATACGCAGTATTTT.

The CDR3 region is CASSTGREQYF. The CDR3 coding sequence is TGTGCCAGCAGTACAGGGCGGGAGCAGTACTTC. This chain uses TRBV28 with TRBJ2-7; possible D gene TRBD1, 6 bases. CDR1 is MDHEN, CDR2 SYDVKM, per germline. The ends were cut back, 5 bases at V and 7 bases at J, with 9 bases in the middle. This CDR3 region has 11 residues.

The gene calls are TRBV4-2 and TRBJ2-2; 7 positions agree with TRBD2. The CDR3 sequence is 15 residues long. V lost 4 bases, J lost 0 bases, and 2 bases stayed unmatched. Germline V gene lookup returns CDR1 LGHNA and CDR2 YNFKEQ. CDR3 bases: TGTGCCAGCAGCCGGGGGGGGACGAACACCGGGGAGCTGTTTTTT. Its protein product is CASSRGGTNTGELFF.

V is TRBV5-1 and J is TRBJ2-7; 11 bases are a match to TRBD1. V lost 3 bases to trimming and J lost 5 bases; unmatched junction nucleotides: 10. Germline CDR1 and CDR2: SGHRS and YFSETQ. The CDR3 is 16 amino acids. The CDR3 loop reads CASSSMRTGGWDEQYF. The CDR3 region has the DNA TGCGCCAGCAGCTCAATGAGGACAGGGGGCTGGGACGAGCAGTACTTC.

This chain links TRBV7-9 with TRBJ1-1; no definite D call. Between the trimmed V and J ends, which lost 7 bases and 4 bases, there was a span of 10 bases. Per germline, CDR1 SEHNR and CDR2 FQNEAQ (reference sequence). The CDR3 contains 12 residues. The CDR3: CASTSLSTEAFF. CDR3 bases: TGTGCCAGCACCTCTCTGAGCACTGAAGCTTTCTTT.

V is TRBV5-5 and J is TRBJ2-5; D may be TRBD2 (8 bases). Per the germline V gene, CDR1 is SGHKS and CDR2 is YYEKEE (reference sequence). V was cut by 4 bases and J by 5 bases, with 21 bases left in between. The CDR3 is 16 amino acids. The CDR3 spells CASSSSGGQGVETQYF. In DNA, the CDR3 is TGTGCCAGCAGCAGCAGCGGGGGTCAGGGGGTGGAGACCCAGTACTTC. Variable domain in full (rest from reference TRBV5-5 and TRBJ2-5): DAGVTQSPTHLIKTRGQQVTLRCSPISGHKSVSWYQQVLGQGPQFIFQYYEKEERGRGNFPDRFSARQFPNYSSELNVNALLLGDSALYLCASSSSGGQGVETQYFGPGTRLLVL.

The chain carries TRBV4-3 and TRBJ2-7, with a weak D call TRBD1 (5 bases). The ends were cut back, 0 bases at V and 4 bases at J, with 16 bases in the middle. CDR1 and CDR2 (germline): LGHNA, YSLEER. The CDR3 totals 16 residues. The CDR3, as DNA: TGCGCCAGCAGCCAAGACCGACAGTCGGCTGCGTACGAGCAGTACTTC. The encoded protein is CASSQDRQSAAYEQYF.

The rearrangement joins TRBV28 to TRBJ1-2, with D hard to call. Trimming removed 5 bases at V and 5 bases at J, with 9 bases between. The CDR3 extends over 12 amino acids. In germline, CDR1 is MDHEN, CDR2 SYDVKM. CDR3 residues: CASSAQQYGYTF. The CDR3, as DNA: TGTGCCAGCAGTGCCCAACAGTATGGCTACACCTTC.

This clone has just a few counts. The chain recombines TRBV4-3 with TRBJ2-1, with 7 bases matching TRBD2. Germline loops: CDR1 LGHNA, CDR2 YSLEER. The V segment lost 1 base and the J segment 7 bases; nucleotides outside the gene matches: 13. This CDR3 region has 17 residues. DNA of the CDR3: TGCGCCAGCAGCCAAGCTGTGAGAACGGGGGGTGCAAATGAGCAGTTCTTC. Protein: CASSQAVRTGGANEQFF.